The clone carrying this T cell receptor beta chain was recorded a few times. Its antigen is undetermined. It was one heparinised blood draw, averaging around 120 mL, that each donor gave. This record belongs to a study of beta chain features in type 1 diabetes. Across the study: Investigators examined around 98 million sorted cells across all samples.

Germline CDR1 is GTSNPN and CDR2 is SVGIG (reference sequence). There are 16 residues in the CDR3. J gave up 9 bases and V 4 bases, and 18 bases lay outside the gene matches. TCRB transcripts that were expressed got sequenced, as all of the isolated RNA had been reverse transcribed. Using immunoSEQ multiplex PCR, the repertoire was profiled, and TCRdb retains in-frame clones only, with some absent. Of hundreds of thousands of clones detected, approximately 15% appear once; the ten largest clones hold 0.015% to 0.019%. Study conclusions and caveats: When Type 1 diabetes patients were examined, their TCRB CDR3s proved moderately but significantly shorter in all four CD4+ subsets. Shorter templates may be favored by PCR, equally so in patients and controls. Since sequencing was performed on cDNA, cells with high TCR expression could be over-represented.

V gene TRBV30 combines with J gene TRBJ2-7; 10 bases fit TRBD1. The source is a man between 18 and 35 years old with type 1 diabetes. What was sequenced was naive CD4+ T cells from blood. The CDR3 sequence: CAWTPPPGQGNLVQYF. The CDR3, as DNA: TGTGCCTGGACCCCCCCTCCGGGACAGGGGAACTTAGTGCAGTACTTC.